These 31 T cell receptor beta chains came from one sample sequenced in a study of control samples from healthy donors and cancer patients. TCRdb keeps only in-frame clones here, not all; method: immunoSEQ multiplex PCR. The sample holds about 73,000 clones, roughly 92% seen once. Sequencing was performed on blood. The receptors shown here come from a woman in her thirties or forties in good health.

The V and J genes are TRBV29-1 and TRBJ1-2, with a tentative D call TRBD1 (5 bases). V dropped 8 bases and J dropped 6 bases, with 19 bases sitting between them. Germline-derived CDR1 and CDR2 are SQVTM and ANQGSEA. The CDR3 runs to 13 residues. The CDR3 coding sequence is TGCAGCATCCAGGATGTCCTGGGGGATGGCTACACCTTC. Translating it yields CSIQDVLGDGYTF.

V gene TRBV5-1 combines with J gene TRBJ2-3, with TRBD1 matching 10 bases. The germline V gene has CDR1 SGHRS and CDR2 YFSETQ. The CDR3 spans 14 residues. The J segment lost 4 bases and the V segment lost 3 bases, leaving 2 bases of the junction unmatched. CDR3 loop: CASSSGQGADTQYF. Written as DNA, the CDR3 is TGCGCCAGCAGCTCCGGACAGGGGGCAGATACGCAGTATTTT.

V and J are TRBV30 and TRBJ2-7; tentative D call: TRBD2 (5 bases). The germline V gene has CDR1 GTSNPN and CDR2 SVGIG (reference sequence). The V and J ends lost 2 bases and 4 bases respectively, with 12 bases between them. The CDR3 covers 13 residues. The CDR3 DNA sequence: TGTGCCTGGAGTCCTGGACTCCTGTACGAGCAGTACTTC. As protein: CAWSPGLLYEQYF.

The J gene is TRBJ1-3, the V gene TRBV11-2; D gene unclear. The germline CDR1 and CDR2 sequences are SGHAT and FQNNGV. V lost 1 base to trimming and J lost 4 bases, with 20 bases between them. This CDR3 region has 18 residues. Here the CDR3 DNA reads TGTGCCAGCAGCTTAGGCGCCCTTCCCGCAGGAGAGGGAAACACCATATATTTT. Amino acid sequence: CASSLGALPAGEGNTIYF.

The CDR3 region is CASSPRGSSYNEQFF. The CDR3 DNA is TGTGCCAGCAGCCCCCGGGGGAGCTCCTACAATGAGCAGTTCTTC. The chain employs TRBV11-3 and TRBJ2-1; TRBD2 is a possible D gene (6 bases). This CDR3 is 15 amino acids long. Germline V gives CDR1 SGHNT, CDR2 YENEEA. V shed 5 bases and J shed 0 bases, with 11 bases lying between them.

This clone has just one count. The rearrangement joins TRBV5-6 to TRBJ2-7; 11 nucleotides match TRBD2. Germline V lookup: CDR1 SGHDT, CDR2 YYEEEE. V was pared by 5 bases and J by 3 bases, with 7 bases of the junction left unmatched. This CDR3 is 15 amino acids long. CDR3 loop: CASRHSGGALYEQYF. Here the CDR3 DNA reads TGTGCCAGCAGACATAGCGGGGGGGCCCTCTACGAGCAGTACTTC.

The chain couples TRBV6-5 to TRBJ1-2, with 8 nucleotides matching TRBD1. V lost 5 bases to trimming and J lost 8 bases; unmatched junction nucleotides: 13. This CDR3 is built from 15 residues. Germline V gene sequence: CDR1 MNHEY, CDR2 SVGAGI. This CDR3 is CASSQGQASIGGYTF. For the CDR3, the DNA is TGTGCCAGCAGTCAGGGACAGGCCTCTATTGGCGGCTACACCTTC.

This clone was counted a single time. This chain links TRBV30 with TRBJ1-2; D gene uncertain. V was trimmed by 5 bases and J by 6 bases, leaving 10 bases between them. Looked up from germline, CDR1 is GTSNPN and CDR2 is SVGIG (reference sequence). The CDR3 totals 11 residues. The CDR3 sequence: CAWDSYHGYTF. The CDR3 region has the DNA TGTGCCTGGGACTCATATCATGGCTACACCTTC.

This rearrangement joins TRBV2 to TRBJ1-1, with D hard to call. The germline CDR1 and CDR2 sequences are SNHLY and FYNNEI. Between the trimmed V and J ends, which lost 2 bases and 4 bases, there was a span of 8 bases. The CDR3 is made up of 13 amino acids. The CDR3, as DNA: TGTGCCAGCAGTGAACGGTGGGGCACTGAAGCTTTCTTT. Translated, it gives CASSERWGTEAFF.

In DNA, the CDR3 is TGCGCCAGTTCCACCGGGACAGGGAATACCGGGGAGCTGTTTTTT. Translated, it gives CASSTGTGNTGELFF. The chain employs TRBV10-1 and TRBJ2-2, with 9 bases matching TRBD1. Per the germline V gene, CDR1 is WNHNN and CDR2 is SYGVQD (reference sequence). Trimming removed 9 bases from V and 5 bases from J; junction bases left unmatched: 10. The CDR3 has 15 amino acids.

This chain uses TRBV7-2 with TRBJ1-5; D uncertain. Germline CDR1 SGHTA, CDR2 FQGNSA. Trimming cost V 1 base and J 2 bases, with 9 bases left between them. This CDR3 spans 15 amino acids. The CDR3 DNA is TGTGCCAGCAGCTTAGAAGGGATTGGCAATCAGCCCCAGCATTTT. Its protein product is CASSLEGIGNQPQHF.

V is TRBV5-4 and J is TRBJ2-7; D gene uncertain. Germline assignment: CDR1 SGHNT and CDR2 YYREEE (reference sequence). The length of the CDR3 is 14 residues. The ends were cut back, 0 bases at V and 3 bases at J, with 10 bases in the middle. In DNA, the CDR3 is TGTGCCAGCAGCTTGGGTGTGGGAAGCTACGAGCAGTACTTC. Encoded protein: CASSLGVGSYEQYF.

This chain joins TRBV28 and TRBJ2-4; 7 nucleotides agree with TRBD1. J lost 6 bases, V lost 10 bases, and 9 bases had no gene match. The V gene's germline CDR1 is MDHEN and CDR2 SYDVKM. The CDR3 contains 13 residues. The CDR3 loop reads CAIRDSRSNIQYF. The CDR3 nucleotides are TGTGCCATCAGGGACAGTAGATCAAACATTCAGTACTTC. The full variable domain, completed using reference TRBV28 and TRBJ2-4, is DVKVTQSSRYLVKRTGEKVFLECVQDMDHENMFWYRQDPGLGLRLIYFSYDVKMKEKGDIPEGYSVSREKKERFSLILESASTNQTSMYLCAIRDSRSNIQYFGAGTRLSVL.

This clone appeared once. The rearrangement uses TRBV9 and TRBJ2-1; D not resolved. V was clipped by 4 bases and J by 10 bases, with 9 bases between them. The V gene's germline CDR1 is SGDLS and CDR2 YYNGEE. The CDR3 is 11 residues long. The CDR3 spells CASSRSSEQFF. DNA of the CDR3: TGTGCCAGCAGCCGGTCATCCGAGCAGTTCTTC.

The CDR3 loop reads CASSANTGGDEQFF. The CDR3 region has the DNA TGTGCCAGCAGCGCGAACACAGGGGGCGATGAGCAGTTCTTC. V usage is TRBV9 and J usage is TRBJ2-1, with 9 bases aligning to TRBD1. Germline V gene data show CDR1 as SGDLS and CDR2 as YYNGEE. The CDR3 spans 14 residues. V was pared by 3 bases and J by 8 bases, with 6 bases of the junction left unmatched.

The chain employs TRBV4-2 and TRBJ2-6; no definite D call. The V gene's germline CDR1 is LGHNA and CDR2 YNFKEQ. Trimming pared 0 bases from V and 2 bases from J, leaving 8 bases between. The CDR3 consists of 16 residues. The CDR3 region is CASSQDMGTGANVLTF. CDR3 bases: TGTGCCAGCAGCCAAGACATGGGGACTGGGGCCAACGTCCTGACTTTC.

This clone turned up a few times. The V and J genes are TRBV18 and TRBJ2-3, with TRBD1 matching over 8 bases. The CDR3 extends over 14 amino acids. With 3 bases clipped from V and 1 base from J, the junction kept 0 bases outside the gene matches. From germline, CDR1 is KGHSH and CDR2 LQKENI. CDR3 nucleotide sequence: TGTGCCAGCTCACCGGGACAGGGCACAGATACGCAGTATTTT. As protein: CASSPGQGTDTQYF.

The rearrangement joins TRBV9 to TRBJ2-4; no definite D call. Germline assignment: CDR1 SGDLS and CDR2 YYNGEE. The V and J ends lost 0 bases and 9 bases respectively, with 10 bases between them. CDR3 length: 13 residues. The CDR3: CASSVDTPAIQYF. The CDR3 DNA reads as TGTGCCAGCAGCGTAGACACCCCGGCCATTCAGTACTTC.

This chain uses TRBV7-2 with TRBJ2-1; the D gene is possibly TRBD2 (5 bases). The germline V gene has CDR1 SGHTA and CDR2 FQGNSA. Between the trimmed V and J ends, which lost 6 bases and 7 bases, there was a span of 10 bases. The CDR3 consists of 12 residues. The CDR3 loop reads CASSWTGNEQFF. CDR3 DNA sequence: TGTGCCAGCAGTTGGACTGGGAATGAGCAGTTCTTC.

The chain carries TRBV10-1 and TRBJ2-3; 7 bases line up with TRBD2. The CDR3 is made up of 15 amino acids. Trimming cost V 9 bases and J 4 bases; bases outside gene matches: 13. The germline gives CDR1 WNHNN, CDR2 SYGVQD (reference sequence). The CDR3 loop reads CASALAASGADTQYF. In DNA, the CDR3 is TGCGCCAGTGCTCTAGCGGCCTCCGGGGCAGATACGCAGTATTTT.

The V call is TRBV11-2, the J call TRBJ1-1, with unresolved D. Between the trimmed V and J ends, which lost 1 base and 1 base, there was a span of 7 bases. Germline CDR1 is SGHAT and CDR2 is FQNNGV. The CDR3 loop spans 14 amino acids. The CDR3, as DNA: TGTGCCAGCAGCTTAGGTGCAGCGAACACTGAAGCTTTCTTT. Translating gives CASSLGAANTEAFF.

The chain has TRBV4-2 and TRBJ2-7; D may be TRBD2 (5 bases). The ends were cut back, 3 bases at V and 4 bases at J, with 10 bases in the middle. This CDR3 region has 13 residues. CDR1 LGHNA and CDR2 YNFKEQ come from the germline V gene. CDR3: CASSHLSGYEQYF. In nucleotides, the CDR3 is TGTGCCAGCAGCCACCTGAGCGGTTACGAGCAGTACTTC.

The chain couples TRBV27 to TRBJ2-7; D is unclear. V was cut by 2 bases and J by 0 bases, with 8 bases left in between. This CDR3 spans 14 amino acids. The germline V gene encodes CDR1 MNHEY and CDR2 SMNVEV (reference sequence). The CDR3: CASSLAGVSYEQYF. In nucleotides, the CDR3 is TGTGCCAGCAGTTTAGCCGGAGTCTCCTACGAGCAGTACTTC.

Written as DNA, the CDR3 is TGCGCCAGCAGCCCAGGGGGAAACACCATATATTTT. This translates into CASSPGGNTIYF. The chain has TRBV4-1 and TRBJ1-3; D might be TRBD1 (5 bases). The CDR3 length is 12 residues. V lost 4 bases, J lost 4 bases, and 5 bases lay in between. The germline V gene encodes CDR1 MGHRA and CDR2 YSYEKL.

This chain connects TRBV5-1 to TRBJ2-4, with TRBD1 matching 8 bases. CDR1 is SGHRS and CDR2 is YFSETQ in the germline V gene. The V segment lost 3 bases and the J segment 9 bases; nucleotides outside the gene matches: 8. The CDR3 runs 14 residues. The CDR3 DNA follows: TGCGCCAGCAGCTCCGGGACAGGAGGAATCATTCAGTACTTC. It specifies CASSSGTGGIIQYF.

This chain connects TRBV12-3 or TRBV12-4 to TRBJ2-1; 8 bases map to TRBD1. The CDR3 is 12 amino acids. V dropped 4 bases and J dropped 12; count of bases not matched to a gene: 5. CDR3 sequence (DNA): TGTGCCAGCAGTTACGACAGGGGAGGGCAGTTCTTC. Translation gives CASSYDRGGQFF.

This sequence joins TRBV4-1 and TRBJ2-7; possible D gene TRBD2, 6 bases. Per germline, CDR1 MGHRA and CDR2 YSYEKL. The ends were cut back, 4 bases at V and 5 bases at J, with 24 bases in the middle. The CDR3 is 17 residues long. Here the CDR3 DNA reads TGCGCCAGCAGCCCCCGTTTCACCGGGGGTCAAGCTGACGAGCAGTACTTC. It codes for CASSPRFTGGQADEQYF.

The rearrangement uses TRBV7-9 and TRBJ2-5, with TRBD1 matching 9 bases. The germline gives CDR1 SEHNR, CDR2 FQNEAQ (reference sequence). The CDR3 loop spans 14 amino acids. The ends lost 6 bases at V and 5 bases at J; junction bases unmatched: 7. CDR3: CASSSQGARETQYF. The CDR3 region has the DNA TGTGCCAGCAGTTCACAGGGGGCGCGGGAGACCCAGTACTTC.

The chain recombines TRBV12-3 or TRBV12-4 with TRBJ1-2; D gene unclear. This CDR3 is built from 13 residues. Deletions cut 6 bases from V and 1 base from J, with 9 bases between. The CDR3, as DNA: TGTGCCAGCAGGGGAGACCGTAACTATGGCTACACCTTC. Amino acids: CASRGDRNYGYTF.

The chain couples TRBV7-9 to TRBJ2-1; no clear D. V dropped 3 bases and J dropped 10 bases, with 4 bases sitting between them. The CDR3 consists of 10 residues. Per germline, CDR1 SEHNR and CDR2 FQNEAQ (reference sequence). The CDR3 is CASSLGEQFF. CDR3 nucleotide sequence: TGTGCCAGCAGCTTGGGGGAGCAGTTCTTC.

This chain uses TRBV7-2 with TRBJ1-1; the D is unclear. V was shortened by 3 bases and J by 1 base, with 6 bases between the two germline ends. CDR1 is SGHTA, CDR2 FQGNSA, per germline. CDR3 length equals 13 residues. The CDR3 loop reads CASSFQRNTEAFF. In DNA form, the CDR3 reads TGTGCCAGCAGCTTTCAGAGGAACACTGAAGCTTTCTTT.